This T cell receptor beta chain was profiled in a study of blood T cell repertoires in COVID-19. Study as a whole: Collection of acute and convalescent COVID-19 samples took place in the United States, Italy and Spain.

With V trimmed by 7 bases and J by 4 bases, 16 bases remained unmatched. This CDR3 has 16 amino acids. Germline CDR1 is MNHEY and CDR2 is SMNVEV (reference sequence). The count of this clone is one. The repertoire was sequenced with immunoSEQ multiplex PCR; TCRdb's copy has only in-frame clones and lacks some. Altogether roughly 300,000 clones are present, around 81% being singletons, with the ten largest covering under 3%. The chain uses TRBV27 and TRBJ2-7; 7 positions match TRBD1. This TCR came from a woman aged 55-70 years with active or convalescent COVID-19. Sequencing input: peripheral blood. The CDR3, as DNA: TGTGCCAGCAAAGGCAGCCCGGACAGGAGTTTTTACGAGCAGTACTTC. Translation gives CASKGSPDRSFYEQYF.